These 25 T cell receptor beta chains originate from one sample sequenced in a study of T cells expressing NK-cell markers. TCRdb reprocessed the 5' RACE reads and keeps a single row for each CDR3 protein, giving no DNA. Reported are about 460,000 distinct CDR3 sequences; the ten largest clones contain roughly 1.4%. The material sequenced was blood T cells: a sorted CD56 or NKG2C T cell subset, CD4+ or CD8+ T cells, or bulk PBMC T cells (not recorded which). The receptors originated from a woman aged 45-59 years in good health.

The CDR3 is CASSLKGTTYEQYF. This sequence joins TRBV11-3 and TRBJ2-7. The CDR3 spans 14 residues. The germline CDR1 and CDR2 sequences are SGHNT and YENEEA.

The V call is TRBV5-1, the J call TRBJ2-3; the TCRdb call, TRBD1, lacks DNA for checking. The germline V gene encodes CDR1 SGHRS and CDR2 YFSETQ. This CDR3 has 14 amino acids. This CDR3 reads CASSLGQVTDTQYF.

The chain carries TRBV12-3 or TRBV12-4 and TRBJ2-1; TCRdb gives TRBD2 as the D gene, but with no DNA this cannot be confirmed. CDR3 size: 20 residues. CDR3 loop: CASNPRPGTSVTSSYNEQFF.

The chain uses TRBV24-1 and TRBJ2-1. Per germline, CDR1 KGHDR and CDR2 SFDVKD. The CDR3 is 16 amino acids. Here the CDR3 reads CATSLATGSAHNEQFF.

The chain is built from TRBV11-3 and TRBJ2-5; with no DNA, the TCRdb D assignment of TRBD1 cannot be verified. The CDR3 extends over 14 amino acids. Germline V lookup: CDR1 SGHNT, CDR2 YENEEA. CDR3 in amino acids: CASSSPRGKETQYF.

The rearrangement links TRBV20-1 to TRBJ1-1; TCRdb's D call of TRBD1 is untestable without DNA. Germline V gene sequence: CDR1 DFQATT, CDR2 SNEGSKA (reference sequence). The CDR3 spans 12 residues. The CDR3 is CSVEGRDTEAFF.

CDR3 in amino acids: CASGSKGSQHF. The chain links TRBV12-3 or TRBV12-4 to TRBJ1-5. The CDR3 is 11 amino acids.

The chain links TRBV24-1 to TRBJ2-5; TCRdb outputs TRBD2, but without DNA this stays unchecked. The germline V gene encodes CDR1 KGHDR and CDR2 SFDVKD. This CDR3 region has 15 residues. CDR3 loop: CATSGSGQNEETQYF.

V usage is TRBV7-6 and J usage is TRBJ1-6; as DNA is missing, the TRBD1 call by TCRdb cannot be tested. Germline lookup yields CDR1 SGHVS and CDR2 FNYEAQ. This CDR3 has 12 residues. The CDR3 sequence: CASSLGPGILHF.

Here the CDR3 reads CASSLDTPGHTQYF. The chain has TRBV12-3 or TRBV12-4 and TRBJ2-3; the TCRdb call, TRBD1, lacks DNA for checking. The CDR3 consists of 14 residues.

The genes are TRBV4-1 and TRBJ1-1. The CDR3 totals 14 residues. Germline CDR1 reads MGHRA; CDR2 reads YSYEKL. CDR3 in amino acids: CASSQVLGDTEAFF.

The J gene is TRBJ2-5, the V gene TRBV12-3 or TRBV12-4; TCRdb lists TRBD1, though no DNA is available to test this call. The CDR3 totals 21 residues. The CDR3 sequence: CASSLVGKDRDRGQPRETQYF.

V usage is TRBV29-1 and J usage is TRBJ2-1. The length of the CDR3 is 13 residues. Germline CDR1 and CDR2: SQVTM and ANQGSEA. The CDR3: CSPHLTDYNEQFF.

The rearrangement joins TRBV12-5 to TRBJ2-7; there is no DNA to check the TCRdb D call of TRBD1. CDR3 length: 13 residues. Germline CDR1 LGHNT, CDR2 FRNRAP. The CDR3 here is CASGLKGASEQYF.

The V gene is TRBV6-1, the J gene TRBJ2-2; TCRdb calls TRBD1, which cannot be checked without DNA. The V gene's germline CDR1 is MNHNS and CDR2 SASEGT. The CDR3 runs to 15 residues. The CDR3 sequence is CASSAETGRTGELFF.

V and J are TRBV19 and TRBJ2-1; TCRdb's D call of TRBD2 is untestable without DNA. This CDR3 spans 15 amino acids. The germline V gene has CDR1 LNHDA and CDR2 SQIVND (reference sequence). The CDR3 here is CASAEEVSNYNEQFF.

The chain has TRBV10-3 and TRBJ2-3; TCRdb returns TRBD2, unconfirmable since there is no DNA. The CDR3 is 16 residues long. Germline V gives CDR1 ENHRY, CDR2 SYGVKD. CDR3 amino acids: CAISKTSGITTDTQYF.

The chain has TRBV2 and TRBJ2-4; TCRdb names TRBD1, which stays unverified in the absence of DNA. This CDR3 contains 13 residues. Germline V gives CDR1 SNHLY, CDR2 FYNNEI. CDR3 residues: CASSPPGQNIQYF.

The chain has TRBV12-3 or TRBV12-4 and TRBJ1-5. There are 15 residues in the CDR3. CDR3 sequence reads: CASSPLEGYNQPQHF.

The chain uses TRBV6-2 or TRBV6-3 and TRBJ2-5; TCRdb's assignment of TRBD2 cannot be checked, as there is no DNA. This CDR3 spans 13 amino acids. Per the germline V gene, CDR1 is MNHEY and CDR2 is SVGEGT. CDR3 sequence: CASDTSGRETQYF.

The chain is built from TRBV21-1 and TRBJ2-1; as DNA is missing, the TRBD2 call by TCRdb cannot be tested. TRBV21-1 is marked as a pseudogene. The CDR3 has 21 amino acids. This CDR3 reads CASSKSGISTILSGSSYEQFF.

This chain joins TRBV5-1 and TRBJ2-2. The CDR3 is 13 residues long. From germline, CDR1 is SGHRS and CDR2 YFSETQ. Here the CDR3 reads CASQRSPTGELFF. The full variable domain, completed using reference TRBV5-1 and TRBJ2-2, is KAGVTQTPRYLIKTRGQQVTLSCSPISGHRSVSWYQQTPGQGLQFLFEYFSETQRNKGNFPGRFSGRQFSNSRSEMNVSTLELGDSALYLCASQRSPTGELFFGEGSRLTVL.

The chain carries TRBV20-1 and TRBJ2-5; as DNA is missing, the TRBD2 call by TCRdb cannot be tested. CDR1 and CDR2 from the germline V gene are DFQATT and SNEGSKA (reference sequence). CDR3 length: 14 amino acids. CDR3: CSARPLGLGKTQYF.

The chain combines TRBV20-1 with TRBJ2-1; the D gene TCRdb calls, TRBD2, cannot be checked with no DNA. The CDR3 consists of 11 residues. The germline V gene has CDR1 DFQATT and CDR2 SNEGSKA (reference sequence). The CDR3 reads CSATPTSLEFF.

The rearrangement links TRBV27 to TRBJ2-3. The CDR3 contains 12 residues. Germline CDR1 MNHEY, CDR2 SMNVEV (reference sequence). The CDR3 protein is CASTDRPDTQYF.